This is a list of T cell receptor beta chains from one sample in a study of OX40 agonist ivuxolimab in advanced cancers. Profiled with immunoSEQ multiplex PCR; TCRdb holds only in-frame clones, not every one. The sample lists more than 45,000 clones; 84% were seen once. The sample was CD4+ or CD8+ T cells sorted from blood, taken in a trial of the OX40 agonist ivuxolimab. These receptors all stem from an adult with an advanced solid tumor such as melanoma, head and neck, liver or kidney cancer. CDR3s include the opening cysteine and the closing phenylalanine or tryptophan. D genes are given only for firm matches.

cdr3_length j_call v_call d_call cdr3_aa
15 TRBJ1-3 TRBV2 . CASSEEVGPGNTIYF
14 TRBJ2-7 TRBV25-1 . CASRGAAGSYEQYF
10 TRBJ1-2 TRBV10-3 . CAIGGSGYTF
16 TRBJ1-1 TRBV10-3 . CAISDPFRGGGTEAFF
14 TRBJ2-7 TRBV5-5 . CASSFGGGGYEQYF
10 TRBJ2-7 TRBV6-1 . CASSYSVFLF
15 TRBJ2-1 TRBV19 . CASSRREQANNEQFF
15 TRBJ2-7 TRBV5-4 . CASSRAPRLANEQYF
12 TRBJ1-2 TRBV10-3 . CAISEAGLGYTF
13 TRBJ1-2 TRBV14 . CASSQVPNYGYTF
17 TRBJ1-4 TRBV28 TRBD1 CASSAISQGRIREKLFF
16 TRBJ1-3 TRBV21-1 . CASSEHRTGERDTIYF
18 TRBJ1-1 TRBV5-1 . CASSLMSPGGQGHTEAFF
15 TRBJ1-6 TRBV5-6 . CASSPPGGENSPLHF
14 TRBJ2-3 TRBV12-1 . CARSCGESTDTQYF
14 TRBJ2-1 TRBV6-6 TRBD2 CGSWASGSTNEQFF
15 TRBJ2-5 TRBV11-2 TRBD2 CASSLDGTSEETQYF
14 TRBJ1-5 TRBV30 . CAWSYAYGDQPQHF
13 TRBJ2-3 TRBV18 . CASSPAGLDTQYF
16 TRBJ2-4 TRBV7-8 . CASSLGAQGYVEIQYF
12 TRBJ2-1 TRBV9 . CASSVSSNEQFF
15 TRBJ2-5 TRBV2 TRBD1 CASSEAGTGGETQYF
16 TRBJ2-2 TRBV9 TRBD2 CASSVTGTSERGELFF
14 TRBJ2-1 TRBV7-3 TRBD1 CASKQGATYNEQFF
11 TRBJ1-6 TRBV20-1 . CSGGADSPLHF
14 TRBJ2-7 TRBV2 . CASSGGQKRYEQYF
12 TRBJ1-3 TRBV2 . CASSPVGNTIYF
13 TRBJ2-2 TRBV7-2 . CASSSNPTGELFF
14 TRBJ2-7 TRBV7-8 . CASSLRGGSYEQYF
16 TRBJ2-3 TRBV9 TRBD2 CASSPGLAGGADTQYF
14 TRBJ1-2 TRBV9 . CASSPPNPGYGYTF
13 TRBJ2-7 TRBV27 . CASSFSRVYEQYF